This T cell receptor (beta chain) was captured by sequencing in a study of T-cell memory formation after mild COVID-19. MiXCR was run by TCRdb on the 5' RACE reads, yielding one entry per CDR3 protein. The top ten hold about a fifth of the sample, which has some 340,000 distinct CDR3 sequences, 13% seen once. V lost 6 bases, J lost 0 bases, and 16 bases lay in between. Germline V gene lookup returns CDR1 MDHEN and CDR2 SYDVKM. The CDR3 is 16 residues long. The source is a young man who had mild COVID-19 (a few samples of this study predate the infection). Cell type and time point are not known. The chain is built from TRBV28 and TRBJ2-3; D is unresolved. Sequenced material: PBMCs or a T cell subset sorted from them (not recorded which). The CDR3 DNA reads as TGTGCCAGCAGCCGGGCCTTGGACCTTAGCACAGATACGCAGTATTTT. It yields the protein CASSRALDLSTDTQYF.